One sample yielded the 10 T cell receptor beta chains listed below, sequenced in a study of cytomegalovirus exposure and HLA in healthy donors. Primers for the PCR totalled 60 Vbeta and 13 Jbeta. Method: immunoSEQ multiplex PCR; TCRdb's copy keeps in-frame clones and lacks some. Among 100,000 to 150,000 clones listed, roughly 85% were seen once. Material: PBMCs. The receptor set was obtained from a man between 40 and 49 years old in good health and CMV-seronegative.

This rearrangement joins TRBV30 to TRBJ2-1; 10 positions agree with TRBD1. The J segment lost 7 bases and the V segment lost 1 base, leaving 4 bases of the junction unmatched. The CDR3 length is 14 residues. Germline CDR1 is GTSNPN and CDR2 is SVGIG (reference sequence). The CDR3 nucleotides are TGTGCCTGGAGTGAGGGGACAGGGGTTAATGAGCAGTTCTTC. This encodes CAWSEGTGVNEQFF. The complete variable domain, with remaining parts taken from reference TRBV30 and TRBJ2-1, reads SQTIHQWPATLVQPVGSPLSLECTVEGTSNPNLYWYRQAAGRGLQLLFYSVGIGQISSEVPQNLSASRPQDRQFILSSKKLLLSDSGFYLCAWSEGTGVNEQFFGPGTRLTVL.

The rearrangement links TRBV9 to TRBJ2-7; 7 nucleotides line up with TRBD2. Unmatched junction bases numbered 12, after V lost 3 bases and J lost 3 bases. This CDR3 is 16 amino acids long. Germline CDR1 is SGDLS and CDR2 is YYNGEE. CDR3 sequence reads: CASSGGGWGSGYEQYF. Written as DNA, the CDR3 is TGTGCCAGCAGCGGGGGGGGGTGGGGAAGTGGCTACGAGCAGTACTTC.

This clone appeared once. The CDR3 spells CASSQERGKQPQHF. The CDR3 DNA is TGCGCCAGCAGCCAAGAACGAGGGAAGCAGCCCCAGCATTTT. This chain connects TRBV4-1 to TRBJ1-5, with unresolved D. The CDR3 runs to 14 residues. Germline values: CDR1 MGHRA, CDR2 YSYEKL. Trimming removed 0 bases at V and 7 bases at J, with 10 bases between.

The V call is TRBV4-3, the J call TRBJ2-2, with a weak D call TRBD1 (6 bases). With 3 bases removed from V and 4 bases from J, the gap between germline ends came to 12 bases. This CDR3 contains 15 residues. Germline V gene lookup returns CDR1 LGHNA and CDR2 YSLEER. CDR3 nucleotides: TGCGCCAGCAGCCAGTATACAGGGTTCACCGGGGAGCTGTTTTTT. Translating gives CASSQYTGFTGELFF.

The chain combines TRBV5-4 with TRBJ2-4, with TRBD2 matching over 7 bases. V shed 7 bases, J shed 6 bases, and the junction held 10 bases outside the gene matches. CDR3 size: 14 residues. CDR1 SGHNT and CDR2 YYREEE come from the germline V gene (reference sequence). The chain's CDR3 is CASAPWGLLNIQYF. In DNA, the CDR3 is TGTGCCAGCGCCCCCTGGGGACTATTAAACATTCAGTACTTC.

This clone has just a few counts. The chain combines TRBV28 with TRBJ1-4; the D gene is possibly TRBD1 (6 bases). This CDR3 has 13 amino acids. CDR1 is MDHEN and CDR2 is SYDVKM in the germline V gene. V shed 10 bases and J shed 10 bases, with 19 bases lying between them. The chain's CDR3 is CATFAGGIGKLFF. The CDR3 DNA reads TGTGCCACCTTCGCGGGGGGCATAGGAAAACTGTTTTTT. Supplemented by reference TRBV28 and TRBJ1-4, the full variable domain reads DVKVTQSSRYLVKRTGEKVFLECVQDMDHENMFWYRQDPGLGLRLIYFSYDVKMKEKGDIPEGYSVSREKKERFSLILESASTNQTSMYLCATFAGGIGKLFFGSGTQLSVL.

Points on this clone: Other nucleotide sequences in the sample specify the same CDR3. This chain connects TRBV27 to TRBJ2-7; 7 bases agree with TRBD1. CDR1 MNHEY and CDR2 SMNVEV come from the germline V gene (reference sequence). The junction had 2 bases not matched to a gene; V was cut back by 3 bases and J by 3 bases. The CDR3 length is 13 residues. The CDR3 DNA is TGTGCCAGCAGTTTGGCAGGGGGCTACGAGCAGTACTTC. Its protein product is CASSLAGGYEQYF.

Here the CDR3 reads CASSYERSSRETQYF. CDR3 DNA: TGTGCCAGCAGTTATGAGCGATCGAGCCGAGAGACCCAGTACTTC. The rearrangement uses TRBV28 and TRBJ2-5; no firm D call. The CDR3 runs to 15 residues. CDR1 is MDHEN, CDR2 SYDVKM, per germline. Trimming stripped 4 bases from V and 4 bases from J, with 16 bases between.

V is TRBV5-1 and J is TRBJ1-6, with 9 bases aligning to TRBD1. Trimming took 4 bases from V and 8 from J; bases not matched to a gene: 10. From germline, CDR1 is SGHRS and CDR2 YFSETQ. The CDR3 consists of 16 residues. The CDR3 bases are TGCGCCAGCAGCCCACTACAGGGGGCCATGGATTCACCCCTCCACTTT. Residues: CASSPLQGAMDSPLHF.

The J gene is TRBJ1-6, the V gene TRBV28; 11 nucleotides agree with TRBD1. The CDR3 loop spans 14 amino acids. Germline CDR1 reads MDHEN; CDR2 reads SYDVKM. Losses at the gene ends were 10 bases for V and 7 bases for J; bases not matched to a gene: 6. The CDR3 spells CATLDRGRNSPLHF. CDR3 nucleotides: TGTGCCACCTTGGACAGGGGGCGAAATTCACCCCTCCACTTT.